This TCR beta chain was profiled in a study of T cell changes during pregnancy in multiple sclerosis. Assay: immunoSEQ multiplex PCR; the TCRdb copy retains only in-frame clones and omits some. Of 51,000 or so clones in the sample, 93% were seen once. This CDR3 region has 14 residues. V was shortened by 2 bases and J by 8 bases, with 13 bases between the two germline ends. Per germline, CDR1 SNHLY and CDR2 FYNNEI. The sample was peripheral blood, taken in the second trimester of pregnancy. The TCR comes from a female donor with multiple sclerosis, enrolled in a pregnancy study. The V gene is TRBV2, the J gene TRBJ1-5; no reliable D call. This CDR3 reads CASSEFTSREPQHF. The CDR3 nucleotides read TGTGCCAGCAGTGAATTCACCTCCCGAGAGCCCCAGCATTTT. Using reference TRBV2 and TRBJ1-5 for the parts outside the CDR3, the full variable domain is EPEVTQTPSHQVTQMGQEVILRCVPISNHLYFYWYRQILGQKVEFLVSFYNNEISEKSEIFDDQFSVERPDGSNFTLKIRSTKLEDSAMYFCASSEFTSREPQHFGDGTRLSIL.